The clone carrying this T cell receptor (beta chain) was seen only a few times. What it binds is unknown. The data are from a study of Graves' ophthalmopathy and Graves' hyperthyroidism. About the study: Investigators collected peripheral blood at initial diagnosis, before any treatment was given.

For repertoire sequencing, the TCR beta CDR3 regions were amplified from RNA transcripts. First-round RT-PCR with HTBI primers preceded a second-round multiplex PCR. TCRdb used MiXCR to reprocess the multiplex PCR reads, holding one entry per CDR3 protein. The repertoire holds some 370,000 distinct CDR3 sequences, 17% seen once, with roughly 2.3% in the top ten. PBMCs stemmed from more than 9.5 ml of fresh peripheral blood. General study results and limits: Ophthalmopathy could be told apart from stable hyperthyroidism by a 13-signature model (just under 90% sensitivity, around 79% specificity). The majority of expanded thyroid clonotypes above 0.001 frequency also occurred in blood.

This clonotype originated in an adult woman with stable Graves' hyperthyroidism. The sample consisted of peripheral blood.

CDR3 residues: CSARDQFSGGELFF. In nucleotides, the CDR3 is TGCAGTGCTAGAGATCAATTCTCCGGAGGGGAGCTGTTTTTT. V usage is TRBV20-1 and J usage is TRBJ2-2; no clear D. In germline, CDR1 is DFQATT, CDR2 SNEGSKA (reference sequence). V lost 0 bases and J 8 bases, leaving 13 bases between the germline ends. The CDR3 is 14 residues long.